This TCR beta chain was sequenced in a study of cytomegalovirus exposure and HLA in healthy donors. Study results and caveats: Available immune exposure information was restricted to CMV serostatus only. In a later analysis, common viral pathogens appeared linked to several of the most significant clusters.

Per the germline V gene, CDR1 is MNHNS and CDR2 is SASEGT. The CDR3 has 17 amino acids. Trimming cost V 0 bases and J 0 bases; bases outside gene matches: 6. Use of 60 Vbeta and 13 Jbeta primers characterized the PCR. Generated by immunoSEQ multiplex PCR, the TCRdb table keeps only in-frame clones and is missing some. In the table there are 150,000 to 200,000 clones, roughly 80% of which are singletons. As concerns this clone: The antigen remains unidentified.

The sample was PBMCs. The receptor was derived from a middle-aged woman in good health and CMV-seropositive. The V call is TRBV6-1, the J call TRBJ2-5, with 8 bases fitting TRBD1. CDR3 in amino acids: CASSEALQGVNQETQYF. The CDR3 DNA reads as TGTGCCAGCAGTGAAGCGTTACAGGGGGTTAACCAAGAGACCCAGTACTTC.